The rows below give T cell receptor beta chains drawn from one sample of a study of OX40 agonist ivuxolimab in advanced cancers. The method was immunoSEQ multiplex PCR; TCRdb's version includes in-frame clones alone and lacks a portion of them. The sample carries about 110,000 clones, about 92% recorded once. The input for sequencing was CD4+ or CD8+ T cells sorted from blood, taken in a trial of the OX40 agonist ivuxolimab. Source of these receptors: an adult with an advanced solid tumor such as melanoma, head and neck, liver or kidney cancer. CDR3s include the opening cysteine and the closing phenylalanine or tryptophan. The D gene is left open where the match is weak. Only part of the rows carry a size: once, few, many, or a class if the clone is expanded.

D	V	J	size	CDR3	DNA
.	TRBV6-6	TRBJ1-1	.	CASSWGRGANTEAFF	TGTGCCAGCAGTTGGGGCCGGGGTGCGAACACTGAAGCTTTCTTT
.	TRBV20-1	TRBJ1-3	.	CSARPGNTIYF	TGCAGTGCCCGGCCTGGAAACACCATATATTTT
TRBD1	TRBV19	TRBJ1-1	.	CASTKTGSNTEAFF	TGTGCCAGTACAAAGACAGGGTCGAACACTGAAGCTTTCTTT
.	TRBV5-1	TRBJ1-1	.	CASSLGARTEAFF	TGCGCCAGCAGCTTGGGGGCTCGGACTGAAGCTTTCTTT
.	TRBV6-5	TRBJ1-1	.	CASSESRGNTEAFF	TGTGCCAGCAGTGAAAGTCGGGGGAACACTGAAGCTTTCTTT
.	TRBV7-8	TRBJ2-6	.	CASSLVNSGANVLTF	TGTGCCAGCAGCTTAGTCAATTCTGGGGCCAACGTCCTGACTTTC
TRBD2	TRBV28	TRBJ2-3	.	CASSSPLAGDTDTQYF	TGTGCCAGCAGTTCCCCCCTAGCGGGAGACACAGATACGCAGTATTTT
TRBD1	TRBV19	TRBJ1-4	.	CASSRNRGGNEKLFF	TGTGCCAGTAGTAGGAACAGGGGAGGTAATGAAAAACTGTTTTTT
.	TRBV6-6	TRBJ1-1	.	CASSLQRDTEAFF	TGTGCCAGCAGTCTACAGAGGGACACTGAAGCTTTCTTT
TRBD2	TRBV30	TRBJ2-1	.	CAWSSGTSGKSSYNEQFF	TGTGCCTGGAGTTCAGGGACTAGCGGGAAGAGCTCCTACAATGAGCAGTTCTTC
.	TRBV4-3	TRBJ2-3	.	CASSQRQGSYDPDTQYF	TGCGCCAGCAGCCAGAGGCAAGGGTCGTACGATCCAGATACGCAGTATTTT
TRBD1	TRBV14	TRBJ1-2	.	CASSQRGQNHLLYGYTF	TGTGCCAGCAGCCAACGGGGACAGAACCATCTTCTCTATGGCTACACCTTC
.	TRBV7-2	TRBJ1-1	.	CASSLLTGISPEAFF	TGTGCCAGCAGCTTATTAACAGGGATTAGCCCTGAAGCTTTCTTT
TRBD1	TRBV28	TRBJ1-5	few	CASRKTGYSNQPQHF	TGTGCCAGCAGGAAGACAGGGTATAGCAATCAGCCCCAGCATTTT
.	TRBV10-3	TRBJ2-5	.	CAISETATSQETQYF	TGTGCCATCAGTGAGACAGCGACTAGCCAAGAGACCCAGTACTTC
TRBD2	TRBV5-4	TRBJ2-1	.	CASSFGLAGLLEQFF	TGTGCCAGCAGCTTCGGACTAGCGGGATTACTTGAGCAGTTCTTC
.	TRBV15	TRBJ2-4	.	CATSKRELRVQYF	TGTGCCACCAGCAAACGGGAACTGCGGGTTCAGTACTTC
.	TRBV7-9	TRBJ2-7	.	CASSLGLTTHEQYF	TGTGCCAGCAGCTTAGGTCTTACCACCCACGAGCAGTACTTC
.	TRBV5-1	TRBJ2-2	.	CASSLVQGGTGELFF	TGCGCCAGCAGCTTGGTCCAGGGGGGGACCGGGGAGCTGTTTTTT
TRBD1	TRBV28	TRBJ1-2	.	CASSLPDRAYGYTF	TGTGCCAGCAGTCTCCCTGACAGGGCCTATGGCTACACCTTC
TRBD2	TRBV19	TRBJ2-7	.	CASSSWTSGRSYEQYF	TGTGCCAGTAGTTCCTGGACTAGCGGACGCTCCTACGAGCAGTACTTC
TRBD1	TRBV7-9	TRBJ1-1	.	CASSLEGTGNTEAFF	TGTGCCAGCAGCTTAGAAGGGACAGGGAACACTGAAGCTTTCTTT
.	TRBV5-1	TRBJ2-3	.	CASSSTTPDTQYF	TGCGCCAGCAGCTCAACCACCCCAGATACGCAGTATTTT
.	TRBV7-9	TRBJ2-4	.	CASSLGGMDIQYF	TGTGCCAGCAGCTTAGGCGGTATGGACATTCAGTACTTC
.	TRBV9	TRBJ1-4	.	CASSVNPNEKLFF	TGTGCCAGCAGCGTAAATCCAAATGAAAAACTGTTTTTT
.	TRBV7-6	TRBJ2-1	once	CASSKDSSVISYNEQFF	TGTGCCAGCAGCAAAGACTCTAGCGTGATCTCCTACAATGAGCAGTTCTTC
TRBD1	TRBV7-2	TRBJ2-5	.	CASSLDRGVETQYF	TGTGCCAGCAGCCTGGACAGGGGTGTGGAGACCCAGTACTTC
.	TRBV7-6	TRBJ2-3	.	CASSLLGQPSTDTQYF	TGTGCCAGCAGCTTATTGGGGCAGCCCAGCACAGATACGCAGTATTTT
.	TRBV18	TRBJ1-1	.	CASSLTKNTEAFF	TGTGCCAGCTCACTTACCAAGAACACTGAAGCTTTCTTT
TRBD1	TRBV10-1	TRBJ1-6	.	CASSENEDRQGRGSPLHF	TGCGCCAGCAGTGAGAATGAAGATAGACAGGGGAGAGGTTCACCCCTCCACTTT
.	TRBV15	TRBJ1-2	.	CATSRGGLGAYYGYTF	TGTGCCACCAGCAGAGGGGGACTGGGAGCCTACTATGGCTACACCTTC
.	TRBV7-6	TRBJ1-4	.	CASSTNPGRQNEKLFF	TGTGCCAGCAGCACCAATCCGGGTAGACAAAATGAAAAACTGTTTTTT
.	TRBV6-1	TRBJ1-3	.	CASTPGVGNTIYF	TGTGCCAGCACGCCCGGCGTAGGAAACACCATATATTTT
TRBD2	TRBV6-1	TRBJ2-1	.	CATATSGRVGEQFF	TGTGCCACCGCAACTAGCGGGAGGGTCGGTGAGCAGTTCTTC
TRBD2	TRBV27	TRBJ2-2	.	CASSLRLAVNTGELFF	TGTGCCAGCAGTTTAAGACTAGCCGTTAACACCGGGGAGCTGTTTTTT
TRBD1	TRBV29-1	TRBJ1-2	.	CSGSLGGEGYTF	TGCAGCGGGTCCCTAGGGGGCGAGGGCTACACCTTC
TRBD1	TRBV7-3	TRBJ2-6	.	CASSQQGAGANVLTF	TGTGCCAGCAGCCAACAGGGGGCTGGGGCCAACGTCCTGACTTTC
.	TRBV15	TRBJ1-2	once	CATSSRGRENYGYTF	TGTGCCACCAGCAGCCGAGGCAGGGAAAACTATGGCTACACCTTC
TRBD1	TRBV7-2	TRBJ1-2	.	CASSLDYRGSNGYTF	TGTGCCAGCAGCTTAGATTACAGGGGGTCAAATGGCTACACCTTC
.	TRBV7-2	TRBJ1-2	.	CASSLDRDYGYTF	TGTGCCAGCAGCTTAGACAGGGATTATGGCTACACCTTC
TRBD2	TRBV4-3	TRBJ2-2	.	CASSQGTSGGPGSHFF	TGCGCCAGCAGCCAAGGGACTAGCGGGGGACCGGGGAGCCATTTTTTT
.	TRBV4-3	TRBJ2-7	.	CASSSGRPYEQYF	TGCGCCAGCTCATCGGGGCGACCCTACGAGCAGTACTTC
.	TRBV5-4	TRBJ2-5	.	CASSLGSLIQETQYF	TGTGCCAGCAGCTTGGGGTCCCTAATCCAAGAGACCCAGTACTTC